This T cell receptor (beta chain) was captured in a study of vaccination and CD4 T cells after COVID-19. In the study overall: Overlapping SARS-CoV-2, HCoV-NL63, HCoV-OC43 and HCoV-229E spike peptides stimulated the cells.

Study findings and constraints: Median reactive clonotypes, those recognizing SARS-CoV-2, rose from about 20 to 38, not significantly.

V shed 2 bases and J shed 7 bases, with 14 bases lying between them. CDR1 and CDR2 from the germline V gene are MNHNS and SASEGT. The CDR3 is 15 amino acids. The treatment is: approximately nine-day PBMC culture with coronavirus spike peptide pools or control peptides (ViraFEST assay). T cells were expanded with peptide pools, and expanded clonotypes were identified by TCR sequencing. Remarks on this clonotype: Its antigen remains unknown.

Sequenced with the Oncomine TCR Beta short-read assay was DNA taken from cultured CD4+ T cells. One entry per CDR3 protein, called by TCRdb with MiXCR from the PCR reads. The sample includes 12,000 or so distinct CDR3 sequences, over 40% seen only once; the top ten take roughly 20%. The source material was CD4+ T cells from blood, cultured in vitro. This chain links TRBV6-1 with TRBJ1-4; D not certain. The sequence was collected from a human donor who had recovered from COVID-19. CDR3 protein: CASSEIGFLSEKLFF. CDR3 DNA sequence: TGTGCCAGCAGTGAAATCGGGTTTCTTTCTGAAAAACTGTTTTTT.